Detailed here is one T cell receptor beta chain. Its target is not known. These data come from a study of cytomegalovirus exposure and HLA in healthy donors. Profiling relied on immunoSEQ multiplex PCR, and the TCRdb table lists in-frame clones only, not all of them. The profile covers 100,000 to 120,000 clones, with around 83% appearing a single time and about 4% taken by the ten largest. Whole-study findings and limits: CMV antigen specificity was confirmed in vitro for a few CMV-associated chains. Across donors, most TCRs were seen rarely, yet some public ones were widespread.

The CDR3 has 12 residues. Germline lookup yields CDR1 MDHEN and CDR2 SYDVKM. V lost 6 bases, J lost 8 bases, and 10 bases lay in between. The chain recombines TRBV28 with TRBJ2-2; D remains ambiguous. This clonotype was obtained from a woman aged 18-35 years in good health and CMV-seropositive. The specimen was PBMCs. In DNA form, the CDR3 reads TGTGCCAGCAGCAGGATTGGGGGGGAGCTGTTTTTT. Translating it yields CASSRIGGELFF. The complete variable domain, with remaining parts taken from reference TRBV28 and TRBJ2-2, reads DVKVTQSSRYLVKRTGEKVFLECVQDMDHENMFWYRQDPGLGLRLIYFSYDVKMKEKGDIPEGYSVSREKKERFSLILESASTNQTSMYLCASSRIGGELFFGEGSRLTVL.